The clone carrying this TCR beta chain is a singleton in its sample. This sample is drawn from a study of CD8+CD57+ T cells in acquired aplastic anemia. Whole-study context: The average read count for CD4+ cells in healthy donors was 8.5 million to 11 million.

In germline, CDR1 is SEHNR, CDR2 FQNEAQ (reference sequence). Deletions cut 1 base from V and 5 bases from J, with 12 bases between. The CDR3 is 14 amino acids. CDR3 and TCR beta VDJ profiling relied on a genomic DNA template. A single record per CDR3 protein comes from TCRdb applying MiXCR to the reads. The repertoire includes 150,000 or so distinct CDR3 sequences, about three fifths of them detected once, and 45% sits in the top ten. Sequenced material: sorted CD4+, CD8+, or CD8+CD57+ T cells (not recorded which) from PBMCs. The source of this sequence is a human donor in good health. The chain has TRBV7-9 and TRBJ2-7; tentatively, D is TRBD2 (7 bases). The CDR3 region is CASSLGRGGNEQYF. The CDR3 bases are TGTGCCAGCAGCTTAGGTAGGGGGGGTAACGAGCAGTACTTC.